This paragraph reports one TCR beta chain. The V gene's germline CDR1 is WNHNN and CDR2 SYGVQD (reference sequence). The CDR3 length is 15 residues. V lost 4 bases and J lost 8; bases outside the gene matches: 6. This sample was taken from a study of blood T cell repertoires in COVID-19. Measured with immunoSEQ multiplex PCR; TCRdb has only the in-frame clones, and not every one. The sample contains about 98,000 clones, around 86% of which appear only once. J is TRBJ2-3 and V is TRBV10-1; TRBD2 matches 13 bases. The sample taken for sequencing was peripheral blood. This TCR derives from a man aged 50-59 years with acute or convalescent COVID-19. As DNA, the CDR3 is TGCGCCAGCAGTGGAACCGGACTAGCGGGAGTTACGCAGTATTTT. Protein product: CASSGTGLAGVTQYF.